The sequence of this TCR beta chain was determined in a study of T cell responses to AZD1222 COVID-19 vaccine. To note about this clone: Its specificity is not known.

Libraries were prepared by immunoSEQ multiplex PCR; TCRdb keeps only in-frame clonotypes and omits some of them. The sample shows 150,000 to 200,000 clones, roughly 92% of them seen only once. Study conclusions and caveats: Mostly white British, mostly female donors; authors suggested clonal diversity may be underestimated.

Trimming pared 1 base from V and 4 bases from J, leaving 13 bases between. The germline V gene encodes CDR1 MNHNS and CDR2 SASEGT. The CDR3 runs to 15 residues. The chain is built from TRBV6-1 and TRBJ1-1; a possible D gene is TRBD1 (6 bases). The receptor was isolated from an adult who received the AZD1222 COVID-19 vaccine. The input for sequencing was peripheral blood, taken 28 days after the second AZD1222 dose. The DNA of the CDR3 is TGTGCCAGCAGTGAAGTGGGGGGCGTATTCACTGAAGCTTTCTTT. Amino acid sequence: CASSEVGGVFTEAFF.